Following are 8 T cell receptor beta chains from one sample sequenced in a study of blood T cell repertoires in COVID-19. Produced via immunoSEQ multiplex PCR; TCRdb's table is partial and in-frame only. This table has 98,000 or so clones, around 84% appearing once. The specimen was peripheral blood. Receptors were obtained from a man in his fifties or sixties with acute or convalescent COVID-19.

The rearrangement joins TRBV29-1 to TRBJ2-4; perhaps TRBD1 as D (7 bases). This CDR3 is built from 12 residues. Trimming stripped 7 bases from V and 5 bases from J, with 12 bases between. The germline V gene encodes CDR1 SQVTM and CDR2 ANQGSEA. The CDR3 DNA reads as TGCAGCGCCAGGGGGGAGGAAAACATTCAGTACTTC. Its translation: CSARGEENIQYF.

Remarks on this clone: The same CDR3 arises from other DNA sequences in this sample as well. This sequence joins TRBV15 and TRBJ2-5; 10 bases map to TRBD1. J lost 5 bases, V lost 3 bases, and 0 bases had no gene match. Germline-derived CDR1 and CDR2 are LNHNV and YYDKDF (reference sequence). The CDR3 has 13 residues. The CDR3 nucleotides read TGTGCCACCAGCAGGGGACAGGGGGAGACCCAGTACTTC. Translated, it gives CATSRGQGETQYF.

The J gene is TRBJ2-3, the V gene TRBV6-5; no clear D. Germline CDR1 reads MNHEY; CDR2 reads SVGAGI. The CDR3 consists of 13 residues. The ends were cut back, 7 bases at V and 1 base at J, with 9 bases in the middle. The CDR3 is CASIPPGTDTQYF. DNA for the CDR3: TGTGCCAGCATCCCTCCAGGCACAGATACGCAGTATTTT.

V is TRBV7-2 and J is TRBJ2-1; 7 nucleotides line up with TRBD2. V gave up 4 bases and J gave up 7 bases; unmatched junction bases: 4. This CDR3 comprises 13 residues. From germline, CDR1 is SGHTA and CDR2 FQGNSA. CDR3 bases: TGTGCCAGCAGCTGGAAGCGGGAAAATGAGCAGTTCTTC. This gives the protein CASSWKRENEQFF.

The chain is built from TRBV9 and TRBJ2-3; 11 nucleotides align to TRBD2. J lost 5 bases, V lost 0 bases, and 14 bases had no gene match. Per germline, CDR1 SGDLS and CDR2 YYNGEE. This CDR3 is built from 19 residues. DNA for the CDR3: TGTGCCAGCAGCGTAGGTCCCGGGACTAGCGGAACTTGGGGAGATACGCAGTATTTT. Its protein product is CASSVGPGTSGTWGDTQYF.

This clone was found once. CDR3 protein: CASSLTGTGSDHEQYF. DNA for the CDR3: TGCGCCAGCAGCTTGACAGGGACAGGGAGTGATCACGAGCAGTACTTC. The V and J genes are TRBV5-1 and TRBJ2-7; 9 nucleotides match TRBD1. J gave up 5 bases and V 1 base, and 10 bases lay outside the gene matches. Per the germline V gene, CDR1 is SGHRS and CDR2 is YFSETQ. CDR3 length: 16 amino acids.

The chain combines TRBV21-1 with TRBJ1-1. TRBV21-1 is classified as a pseudogene. The CDR3 runs 14 residues. The CDR3 loop reads CASTLFPGNTEAFF. The CDR3 region has the DNA TGTGCCAGCACGTTATTCCCCGGGAACACTGAAGCTTTCTTT.

The chain uses TRBV11-2 and TRBJ2-1; TRBD1 matches at 8 bases. J lost 7 bases, V lost 1 base, and 9 bases had no gene match. The CDR3 length is 16 residues. In germline, CDR1 is SGHAT, CDR2 FQNNGV. The DNA of the CDR3 is TGTGCCAGCAGCTTAGTGTCAGGGGGCGGTGCGAATGAGCAGTTCTTC. This encodes CASSLVSGGGANEQFF.